The TCR beta chain described here comes from a study of radiotherapy plus CTLA-4 blockade in lung cancer. Study findings and constraints: Dynamics of early blood T cell clones, together with interferon-beta, were reportedly the best predictors of response. An expansion of tumor-derived TCR clones occurred in blood after radiotherapy plus ipilimumab.

Notes on this clone: The antigen is unknown.

Profiling relied on immunoSEQ multiplex PCR, and the TCRdb table lists in-frame clones only, not all of them. The sample holds some 110,000 clones, 78% seen once. This CDR3 spans 15 amino acids. CDR1 is LNHDA, CDR2 SQIVND, per germline (reference sequence). Deletions cut 8 bases from V and 0 bases from J, with 11 bases between. Sample: peripheral blood, taken from a patient treated with radiotherapy plus ipilimumab. The chain links TRBV19 to TRBJ2-6, with D unclear. The TCR was taken from a human donor with non-small cell lung cancer who had a partial response to radiotherapy plus ipilimumab. The CDR3: CASGEQSSGANVLTF. The CDR3, as DNA: TGTGCCAGTGGTGAACAGAGCTCTGGGGCCAACGTCCTGACTTTC.